The 25 T cell receptor beta chains below were found in one sample sequenced in a study of blood T cell repertoires in COVID-19. Using immunoSEQ multiplex PCR, the repertoire was profiled, and TCRdb retains in-frame clones only, with some absent. The sample has about 150,000 clones, around 80% seen once. The sequencing sample was made of peripheral blood. The receptors derive from a woman between 50 and 59 years old with acute or convalescent COVID-19.

V is TRBV9 and J is TRBJ2-5; D is uncertain. The germline V gene has CDR1 SGDLS and CDR2 YYNGEE. V was shortened by 0 bases and J by 2 bases, with 8 bases between the two germline ends. The CDR3 spans 14 residues. The DNA of the CDR3 is TGTGCCAGCAGCGTAGCCCTCAGGCAAGAGACCCAGTACTTC. Amino acid sequence: CASSVALRQETQYF.

In this sample, this clone turned up once. V gene TRBV11-2 combines with J gene TRBJ1-2, with D maybe TRBD1 (5 bases). Deletions cut 2 bases from V and 0 bases from J, with 10 bases between. Germline CDR1 is SGHAT and CDR2 is FQNNGV. The CDR3 is 15 residues long. CDR3 loop: CASSLPPTANYGYTF. CDR3 sequence (DNA): TGTGCCAGCAGCTTACCACCGACAGCTAACTATGGCTACACCTTC.

The chain links TRBV2 to TRBJ2-7, with 8 nucleotides matching TRBD1. V trimming: 4 bases; J trimming: 4 bases; junction bases outside the gene matches: 6. Germline lookup yields CDR1 SNHLY and CDR2 FYNNEI. The CDR3 covers 14 residues. In DNA, the CDR3 is TGTGCCAGCAGTGGGACAGGGCTAATATACGAGCAGTACTTC. It is translated as CASSGTGLIYEQYF.

This chain links TRBV7-6 with TRBJ1-3; D might be TRBD1 (6 bases). This CDR3 region has 15 residues. Germline assignment: CDR1 SGHVS and CDR2 FNYEAQ. V lost 5 bases and J 4 bases, leaving 15 bases between the germline ends. The CDR3 is CASSAPGVGGNTIYF. The CDR3 nucleotides read TGTGCCAGCAGCGCCCCAGGGGTGGGAGGAAACACCATATATTTT.

V usage is TRBV18 and J usage is TRBJ1-4; D is ambiguous. Trimming took off 3 bases at V and 7 bases at J, with 12 bases between the two ends. CDR3 length: 14 amino acids. Germline CDR1 reads KGHSH; CDR2 reads LQKENI. The CDR3 DNA is TGTGCCAGCTCACCCGCGGGGAGCGGTGAAAAACTGTTTTTT. Amino acid sequence: CASSPAGSGEKLFF.

On this clone: Within the sample, other DNA sequences also encode this same CDR3. This rearrangement joins TRBV9 to TRBJ1-2, with 9 bases lining up with TRBD1. The CDR3 contains 14 residues. Per the germline V gene, CDR1 is SGDLS and CDR2 is YYNGEE. V lost 3 bases, J lost 3 bases, and 3 bases stayed unmatched. CDR3 amino acids: CASSATGGDYGYTF. The CDR3, as DNA: TGTGCCAGCAGCGCGACAGGGGGGGACTATGGCTACACCTTC.

CDR3 region: CGAGDMNTEAFF. DNA for the CDR3: TGTGGAGCAGGCGACATGAACACTGAAGCTTTCTTT. The chain carries TRBV18 and TRBJ1-1; D gene unclear. The CDR3 contains 12 residues. Germline-derived CDR1 and CDR2 are KGHSH and LQKENI.

This chain joins TRBV7-2 and TRBJ2-1; 7 bases line up with TRBD2. V lost 5 bases, J lost 6 bases, and 16 bases stayed unmatched. The CDR3 covers 17 residues. Germline loops: CDR1 SGHTA, CDR2 FQGNSA. CDR3 coding DNA: TGTGCCAGCAGCCTGGACGGCGGGACTATTTTAGTCAATGAGCAGTTCTTC. Its protein is CASSLDGGTILVNEQFF.

This clone was counted a few times. The chain joins TRBV2 to TRBJ1-6, with 7 bases aligning to TRBD1. The CDR3 length is 15 residues. CDR1 and CDR2 from the germline V gene are SNHLY and FYNNEI. V lost 4 bases and J lost 9; bases outside the gene matches: 9. CDR3 in DNA: TGTGCCAGCAGTGTCGACAGGGTTCAGAGTTCACCCCTCCACTTT. This translates into CASSVDRVQSSPLHF.

The chain links TRBV6-1 to TRBJ1-2; 8 positions match TRBD1. V lost 4 bases, J lost 2 bases, and 9 bases stayed unmatched. CDR3 size: 16 residues. Per the germline V gene, CDR1 is MNHNS and CDR2 is SASEGT. The CDR3 DNA follows: TGTGCCAGCAGTGTTGGAGGGACAGGATCAAACTATGGCTACACCTTC. Its protein is CASSVGGTGSNYGYTF.

This clone was picked up one time. The rearrangement joins TRBV28 to TRBJ2-5, with D perhaps TRBD2 (6 bases). In germline, CDR1 is MDHEN, CDR2 SYDVKM. This CDR3 spans 16 amino acids. Deletions cut 5 bases from V and 2 bases from J, with 18 bases between. The CDR3 bases are TGTGCCAGCAGTCCCCTGGGGGGTAGCGGTCAAGAGACCCAGTACTTC. It translates to CASSPLGGSGQETQYF. Using reference TRBV28 and TRBJ2-5 for the parts outside the CDR3, the full variable domain is DVKVTQSSRYLVKRTGEKVFLECVQDMDHENMFWYRQDPGLGLRLIYFSYDVKMKEKGDIPEGYSVSREKKERFSLILESASTNQTSMYLCASSPLGGSGQETQYFGPGTRLLVL.

This clone turned up a few times. The chain carries TRBV4-3 and TRBJ1-2; D not resolved. CDR3 length: 15 residues. In germline, CDR1 is LGHNA, CDR2 YSLEER. The V end lost 0 bases, the J end lost 6 bases, and 14 bases lay between the germline ends. The CDR3 here is CASSQDLNRPNGYTF. In nucleotides, the CDR3 is TGCGCCAGCAGCCAAGATCTGAACAGACCCAATGGCTACACCTTC.

The chain links TRBV14 to TRBJ2-7; the D gene is possibly TRBD1 (5 bases). Trimming cost V 2 bases and J 4 bases, with 21 bases left between them. This CDR3 comprises 17 residues. Per the germline V gene, CDR1 is SGHDN and CDR2 is FVKESK. The chain's CDR3 is CASSQPPWKGLGYEQYF. The CDR3 DNA reads TGTGCCAGCAGCCAACCCCCTTGGAAGGGGCTTGGGTACGAGCAGTACTTC.

The CDR3 DNA follows: TGTGCCAGCAGCCCTTTAGCGGGAGGGCCGGGGGATACGCAGTATTTT. Translated, it gives CASSPLAGGPGDTQYF. The J gene is TRBJ2-3, the V gene TRBV6-4; 11 positions match TRBD2. This CDR3 region has 16 residues. Germline V gene lookup returns CDR1 MRHNA and CDR2 SNTAGT. Trimming cost V 6 bases and J 6 bases; bases outside gene matches: 11.

The chain links TRBV12-3 or TRBV12-4 to TRBJ2-7, with TRBD1 identical over 7 bases. The J segment lost 2 bases and the V segment lost 6 bases, leaving 4 bases of the junction unmatched. The CDR3 has 13 amino acids. The CDR3 DNA sequence: TGTGCCAGCAGCCCAGGGGGAACCTACGAGCAGTACTTC. Its protein is CASSPGGTYEQYF.

The chain is built from TRBV6-6 and TRBJ1-4; 7 bases align to TRBD1. This CDR3 is 14 amino acids long. V lost 6 bases to trimming and J lost 7 bases; unmatched junction nucleotides: 8. The V gene's germline CDR1 is MNHNY and CDR2 SVGAGI (reference sequence). The CDR3 sequence is CASRTGQSIEKLFF. CDR3 DNA sequence: TGTGCCAGCAGGACGGGACAGTCTATTGAAAAACTGTTTTTT.

The CDR3 protein is CASSQEGTPTGELFF. The CDR3 DNA reads as TGCGCCAGCAGCCAAGAAGGGACTCCCACCGGGGAGCTGTTTTTT. The genes are TRBV4-3 and TRBJ2-2; a possible D gene is TRBD2 (6 bases). This CDR3 has 15 amino acids. CDR1 and CDR2 from the germline V gene are LGHNA and YSLEER. Trimming removed 0 bases from V and 4 bases from J, with 9 bases in between.

The rearrangement uses TRBV4-3 and TRBJ2-3, with 14 nucleotides matching TRBD2. CDR1 and CDR2 from the germline V gene are LGHNA and YSLEER. V lost 4 bases and J lost 5; bases outside the gene matches: 2. This CDR3 has 15 amino acids. The CDR3 loop is CASSRLAGGGDTQYF. CDR3 DNA sequence: TGCGCCAGCAGCCGACTAGCGGGAGGGGGAGATACGCAGTATTTT.

The CDR3 DNA reads as TGTGCCAGCAGTCGAAGACCGGGTGGTACCTACGAGCAGTACTTC. This gives the protein CASSRRPGGTYEQYF. V gene TRBV6-2 or TRBV6-3 combines with J gene TRBJ2-7, with D hard to call. From germline, CDR1 is MNHEY and CDR2 SVGEGT. The ends were cut back, 5 bases at V and 2 bases at J, with 16 bases in the middle. The CDR3 sequence is 15 residues long.

The V and J genes are TRBV28 and TRBJ2-7; 7 bases agree with TRBD1. The CDR3 totals 16 residues. V lost 5 bases, J lost 9 bases, and 19 bases stayed unmatched. From germline, CDR1 is MDHEN and CDR2 SYDVKM. The CDR3 loop is CASSPPLRQGRLRQYF. The CDR3 DNA sequence: TGTGCCAGCAGTCCGCCGTTAAGACAGGGCCGTCTGCGGCAGTACTTC.

This clone was counted between two and nine times. This sequence joins TRBV6-4 and TRBJ1-5, with TRBD1 identical over 7 bases. The V and J ends lost 4 bases and 4 bases, in that order; junction bases with no gene match: 4. CDR1 and CDR2 from the germline V gene are MRHNA and SNTAGT. The CDR3 has 14 amino acids. The CDR3 nucleotides are TGTGCCAGCAGTGGGACAGGCGAAAATCAGCCCCAGCATTTT. Its protein product is CASSGTGENQPQHF.

The CDR3 DNA is TGCGCCAGCAGCCAAGGGGACTCCCCAGGAGTATACAATGAGCAGTTCTTC. This encodes CASSQGDSPGVYNEQFF. The V gene is TRBV4-3, the J gene TRBJ2-1, with D maybe TRBD2 (6 bases). The CDR3 totals 17 residues. The germline gives CDR1 LGHNA, CDR2 YSLEER. V lost 1 base and J 4 bases, leaving 17 bases between the germline ends.

The V gene is TRBV4-3, the J gene TRBJ1-4; TRBD1 aligns across 9 bases. The CDR3 contains 15 residues. V lost 2 bases and J lost 7; bases outside the gene matches: 5. Germline V gene sequence: CDR1 LGHNA, CDR2 YSLEER. The CDR3 is CASSQSDRGGEKLFF. The CDR3 DNA follows: TGCGCCAGCAGCCAATCAGACAGGGGGGGTGAAAAACTGTTTTTT.

The genes are TRBV6-5 and TRBJ2-2; 8 positions match TRBD2. Germline CDR1 reads MNHEY; CDR2 reads SVGAGI. The CDR3 is made up of 15 amino acids. The V gene end was trimmed by 5 bases and the J gene end by 7 bases; junction bases not matched to a gene: 9. CDR3 loop: CASSQLAGRSGELFF. The CDR3 DNA follows: TGTGCCAGCAGTCAGCTAGCGGGTCGGAGCGGGGAGCTGTTTTTT.

This rearrangement joins TRBV2 to TRBJ1-5, with D possibly TRBD1 on 5 matching bases. This CDR3 contains 13 residues. Trimming took 7 bases from V and 5 from J, leaving 12 bases between them. The germline V gene encodes CDR1 SNHLY and CDR2 FYNNEI. This chain's CDR3 is CASTATDDQPQHF. As DNA, the CDR3 is TGTGCCAGCACTGCGACAGATGATCAGCCCCAGCATTTT. Looking up the rest from reference TRBV2 and TRBJ1-5 gives the full variable domain: EPEVTQTPSHQVTQMGQEVILRCVPISNHLYFYWYRQILGQKVEFLVSFYNNEISEKSEIFDDQFSVERPDGSNFTLKIRSTKLEDSAMYFCASTATDDQPQHFGDGTRLSIL.